These T cell receptor beta chains were read from a single sample in a study of cytomegalovirus exposure and HLA in healthy donors. Data came from immunoSEQ multiplex PCR; TCRdb stores just in-frame clones and leaves some out. Of about 150,000 clones in the sample, over 65% were seen once. The sequencing input was PBMCs. These receptors all come from a young man in good health and CMV-seronegative. CDR3s include the opening cysteine and the closing phenylalanine or tryptophan. D genes are given only for firm matches. Rows may omit the clone size; those that give it use once, few, many or a size class.

TRBJ2-1 14 few TRBV6-5 - CASSWTHIANEQFF TGTGCCAGCTCGTGGACTCACATTGCCAATGAGCAGTTCTTC
TRBJ2-3 14 few TRBV28 - CASSLEGVFDTQYF TGTGCCAGCAGTTTAGAGGGAGTTTTTGATACGCAGTATTTT
TRBJ1-3 14 - TRBV19 - CASSPRSIPDTIYF TGTGCCAGTAGTCCCCGTAGCATCCCGGACACCATATATTTT
TRBJ2-7 15 few TRBV10-2 TRBD2 CASSELASGYYEQYF TGCGCCAGCAGTGAGCTAGCTAGCGGATACTACGAGCAGTACTTC
TRBJ1-1 15 - TRBV6-1 - CASTVRGAGNTEAFF TGTGCCAGCACCGTCCGGGGGGCGGGGAACACTGAAGCTTTCTTT
TRBJ1-1 13 - TRBV11-1 TRBD1 CASSLEGAAEAFF TGTGCCAGCAGCTTAGAGGGGGCCGCTGAAGCTTTCTTT
TRBJ2-2 16 - TRBV4-2 - CASSPVAGTNTGELFF TGTGCCAGCAGCCCCGTGGCGGGGACGAACACCGGGGAGCTGTTTTTT
TRBJ2-3 17 - TRBV5-1 TRBD2 CASSLVTSGGAADTQYF TGCGCCAGCAGCTTGGTAACTAGCGGGGGGGCCGCAGATACGCAGTATTTT
TRBJ1-4 14 - TRBV28 - CASGMSHRGEKLFF TGTGCCAGCGGAATGTCACACCGGGGGGAAAAACTGTTTTTT
TRBJ1-1 16 - TRBV5-1 - CASSPADSNLNTEAFF TGCGCCAGCAGCCCGGCGGACAGCAACCTGAACACTGAAGCTTTCTTT
TRBJ1-5 13 - TRBV10-3 - CAIRSGGAQPQHF TGTGCCATCAGGTCCGGGGGAGCCCAGCCCCAGCATTTT
TRBJ2-3 16 - TRBV28 TRBD2 CATFLMGGGAADTQYF TGTGCCACCTTCCTTATGGGCGGGGGGGCAGCAGATACGCAGTATTTT
TRBJ2-1 16 - TRBV29-1 TRBD2 CSVEGEASGSYNEQFF TGCAGCGTTGAAGGGGAGGCTAGCGGCTCCTACAATGAGCAGTTCTTC
TRBJ1-6 15 - TRBV7-2 TRBD1 CASSPGQGSNSPLHF TGTGCCAGCAGCCCAGGACAGGGGAGTAATTCACCCCTCCACTTT
TRBJ2-7 13 few TRBV4-3 - CASSQDWGREQYF TGCGCCAGCAGCCAAGATTGGGGGCGAGAGCAGTACTTC
TRBJ2-3 15 - TRBV7-2 - CASSIGHVVADTQYF TGTGCCAGCAGCATAGGACATGTGGTTGCAGATACGCAGTATTTT
TRBJ2-3 13 few TRBV14 TRBD2 CASSQVQAGGQYF TGTGCCAGCAGCCAAGTTCAAGCGGGGGGGCAGTATTTT
TRBJ1-1 16 - TRBV5-4 - CASSLQGAVMNTEAFF TGTGCCAGCAGCTTGCAAGGGGCTGTCATGAACACTGAAGCTTTCTTT
TRBJ1-4 13 - TRBV15 - CATAQLPREKLFF TGTGCCACCGCACAGCTGCCTCGTGAAAAACTGTTTTTT
TRBJ1-5 14 - TRBV6-1 - CASQVWDSIQPQHF TGTGCCAGCCAGGTCTGGGACTCCATTCAGCCCCAGCATTTT
TRBJ2-3 16 - TRBV9 - CASSVDLGTRTDTQYF TGTGCCAGCAGCGTAGATCTGGGGACACGCACAGATACGCAGTATTTT
TRBJ2-2 14 few TRBV28 - CASRWTANTGELFF TGTGCCAGTAGATGGACAGCGAACACCGGGGAGCTGTTTTTT
TRBJ1-1 15 once TRBV5-1 - CASSLDGAMNTEAFF TGCGCCAGCAGCTTGGATGGGGCTATGAACACTGAAGCTTTCTTT
TRBJ1-1 13 - TRBV7-6 - CASSYTDNTEAFF TGTGCCAGCAGCTACACAGATAACACTGAAGCTTTCTTT
TRBJ2-1 15 once TRBV7-2 TRBD2 CASSLTGGGFNEQFF TGTGCCAGCAGCTTAACAGGCGGGGGGTTCAATGAGCAGTTCTTC
TRBJ1-6 17 - TRBV6-4 TRBD1 CASSEFLGTANNSPLHF TGTGCCAGCAGTGAATTTCTAGGGACAGCAAATAATTCACCCCTCCACTTT
TRBJ1-2 14 - TRBV5-6 TRBD1 CASSLGDRGRGDTF TGTGCCAGCAGCTTGGGGGACAGGGGGCGTGGCGACACCTTC
TRBJ2-7 15 once TRBV6-5 TRBD1 CASSLGTGASYEQYF TGTGCCAGCAGCCTAGGGACAGGGGCCTCCTACGAGCAGTACTTC
TRBJ1-5 15 - TRBV6-5 TRBD1 CASSYFQGADQPQHF TGTGCCAGCAGTTACTTCCAGGGGGCGGATCAGCCCCAGCATTTT
TRBJ1-1 14 - TRBV7-2 TRBD1 CASKPRTGATEAFF TGTGCCAGCAAACCAAGGACAGGTGCCACTGAAGCTTTCTTT
TRBJ2-7 15 - TRBV27 - CASSLHSDLSYEQYF TGTGCCAGCAGTTTACACAGTGACCTCTCCTACGAGCAGTACTTC
TRBJ1-1 11 - TRBV29-1 TRBD1 CSVAPDRLAFF TGCAGCGTTGCGCCGGACAGGCTTGCTTTCTTT
TRBJ2-7 15 - TRBV27 - CASSLDPDAGYEQYF TGTGCCAGCAGCCTGGACCCGGACGCGGGCTACGAGCAGTACTTC
TRBJ2-7 15 - TRBV4-1 TRBD1 CASSQGDRGTYEQYF TGCGCCAGCAGCCAAGGCGACAGGGGCACCTACGAGCAGTACTTC